This TCR beta chain was sequenced for a study of T cells in Graves' hyperthyroidism and ophthalmopathy. This clonotype was counted many times. The antigen is not known. There were TCR beta CDR3 regions amplified from RNA transcripts. The HTBI set primed first-round TCR CDR3 RT-PCR. MiXCR, run by TCRdb on the multiplex PCR reads, gives a single entry per CDR3 protein. This table holds some 360,000 distinct CDR3 sequences, 15% to 20% found once. Points from the study as a whole: The model forecast ophthalmopathy, anticipating it by a median 6.5 months before onset.

Per germline, CDR1 SGHAT and CDR2 FQNNGV. This CDR3 has 15 residues. V trimming: 4 bases; J trimming: 6 bases; junction bases outside the gene matches: 6. This TCR derives from a woman aged 40 to 49 with Graves' ophthalmopathy. The sequencing sample was made of blood. The V call is TRBV11-2, the J call TRBJ2-7; 13 bases line up with TRBD2. Here the CDR3 reads CASSSDGLAGVEQYF. Written as DNA, the CDR3 is TGTGCCAGCAGCTCGGATGGACTAGCGGGAGTCGAGCAGTACTTC.